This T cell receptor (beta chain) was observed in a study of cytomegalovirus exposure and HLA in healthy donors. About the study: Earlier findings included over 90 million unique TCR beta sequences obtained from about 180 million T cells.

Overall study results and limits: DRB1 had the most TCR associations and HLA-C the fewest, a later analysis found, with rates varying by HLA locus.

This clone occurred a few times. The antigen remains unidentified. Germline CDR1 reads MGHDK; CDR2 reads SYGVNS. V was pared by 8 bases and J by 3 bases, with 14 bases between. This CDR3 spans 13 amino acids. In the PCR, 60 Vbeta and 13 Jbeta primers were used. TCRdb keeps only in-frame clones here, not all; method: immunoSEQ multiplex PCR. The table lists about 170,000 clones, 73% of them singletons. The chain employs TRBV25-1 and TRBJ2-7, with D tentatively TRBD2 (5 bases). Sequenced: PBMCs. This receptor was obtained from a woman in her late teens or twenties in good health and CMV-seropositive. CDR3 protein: CASQPDSSYEQYF. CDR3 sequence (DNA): TGTGCCAGCCAACCGGACTCGAGCTACGAGCAGTACTTC.